A selection of T cell receptor beta chains follows, all from one sample in a study of CD8+CD57+ T cells in acquired aplastic anemia. TCRdb fed the reads into MiXCR, producing one record per CDR3 protein. The sample comprises roughly 500,000 distinct CDR3 sequences, over 25% of which are singletons, and about 0.8% rests with the top ten. Sample: sorted CD4+, CD8+, or CD8+CD57+ T cells (not recorded which) from PBMCs. These receptors all stem from a human donor with aplastic anemia. The CDR3 runs from the conserved cysteine through the conserved F or W. D genes are given only for firm matches. Rows may omit the clone size; those that give it use once, few, many or a size class.

TGTGCCAGCAGCGCGAAGCATAGCAATCAGCCCCAGCATTTT CASSAKHSNQPQHF TRBJ1-5 - TRBV3-1 few
TGTGCCAGCAGTTACTCGACTGCTTACTATGGCTACACCTTC CASSYSTAYYGYTF TRBJ1-2 - TRBV10-3 few
TGTGCCAGCAGTTCTGGATGGGACGGGACCTCCTACGAGCAGTACTTC CASSSGWDGTSYEQYF TRBJ2-7 - TRBV12-3/TRBV12-4 many
TGTGCCAGCACCGCCGGACGGTCCCAAGAGACCCAGTACTTC CASTAGRSQETQYF TRBJ2-5 - TRBV7-9 -
TGTGCCAGCAGCCAACAGGGGGCAGCCTACGAGCAGTACTTC CASSQQGAAYEQYF TRBJ2-7 TRBD1 TRBV28 -
TGTGCCAGCACCAACATATTTCGGGGGAACACTGAAGCTTTCTTT CASTNIFRGNTEAFF TRBJ1-1 - TRBV5-5 few
TGTGCCAGTAGTATGGTGACAGGAACCTACGAGCAGTACTTC CASSMVTGTYEQYF TRBJ2-7 - TRBV19 few
TGCGCCAGCAGCCTGGACAGCGATTATAATTCACCCCTCCACTTT CASSLDSDYNSPLHF TRBJ1-6 - TRBV5-1 many
TGTGCCAGCAGCACCGGGACAGGCACCGGACATGGCTACACCTTC CASSTGTGTGHGYTF TRBJ1-2 TRBD1 TRBV6-1 many
TGTGCCAGCAGTCGGACTAGCGGGGGGGCAGGTGGTACCGGGGAGCTGTTTTTT CASSRTSGGAGGTGELFF TRBJ2-2 TRBD2 TRBV6-1 -
TGCAGCGTGACCAGGGACAGGGTCAGGGTGTACAATGAGCAGTTCTTC CSVTRDRVRVYNEQFF TRBJ2-1 TRBD1 TRBV29-1 many
TGCGCCAGCAGCCAACCTATAGCGGGGGTAGCCAAAAACATTCAGTACTTC CASSQPIAGVAKNIQYF TRBJ2-4 TRBD2 TRBV4-1 -
TGTGCCAGCAGTAAGACGACTAGCGGCAATGAGCAGTTCTTC CASSKTTSGNEQFF TRBJ2-1 TRBD2 TRBV25-1 -
TGTGCCAGCAGCCAACCTAAAGGGACTAGCGTCTCCTACGAGCAGTACTTC CASSQPKGTSVSYEQYF TRBJ2-7 TRBD2 TRBV3-1 -
TGTGCCAGCAGCCTGGACATTACTAACTATGGCTACACCTTC CASSLDITNYGYTF TRBJ1-2 - TRBV6-1 -
TGTGCCATCAGTTGGACTAGCGGGATATCCTACAATGAGCAGTTCTTC CAISWTSGISYNEQFF TRBJ2-1 TRBD2 TRBV10-3 -
TGTGCCAGCAGCCAAGAGCTAGGTCTGGCAGATACGCAGTATTTT CASSQELGLADTQYF TRBJ2-3 - TRBV4-2 few
TGTGCCAGCAGCAACAGAGGACCGTTGGTCGGTAATTCACCCCTCCACTTT CASSNRGPLVGNSPLHF TRBJ1-6 - TRBV11-2 few
TGTGCCAGCATGGGGAATAGCAATCAGCCCCAGCATTTT CASMGNSNQPQHF TRBJ1-5 - TRBV6-1 many
TGTGCCAGCAGCTTAGGGACAGGGGGTGCCTACGAGCAGTACTTC CASSLGTGGAYEQYF TRBJ2-7 TRBD1 TRBV27 -
TGTGCCACCTCTGAGTCGGGGGGGGCTTGGTACGGCTACACCTTC CATSESGGAWYGYTF TRBJ1-2 - TRBV24-1 -
TGTGCCGGCAGCCACGGGACCCAGCATTTT CAGSHGTQHF TRBJ1-5 - TRBV2 -
TGTGCCAGCAGTTTCCTACAGGGATCCTACGAGCAGTACTTC CASSFLQGSYEQYF TRBJ2-7 - TRBV27 few
TGCGCCAGCAGTGAGTCTCCTCACGGTCAGGGGGCGACATACGAGCAGTACTTC CASSESPHGQGATYEQYF TRBJ2-7 TRBD1 TRBV10-2 many
TGCAGTGCTAGGGGACTTACTCAAGAGACCCAGTACTTC CSARGLTQETQYF TRBJ2-5 - TRBV20-1 -
TGCAGTGCTAGCGTGGATACGCAGTATTTT CSASVDTQYF TRBJ2-3 - TRBV20-1 many
TGTGCCAGCAGTACCCTGCGACTAAGCAATGAGCAGTTCTTC CASSTLRLSNEQFF TRBJ2-1 - TRBV12-3/TRBV12-4 -
TGTGCCAGCAGCCCCCGGGACAGGGTCGAGCAGTACTTC CASSPRDRVEQYF TRBJ2-7 TRBD1 TRBV5-4 few
TGTGCCAGCAGCCAACAGGGACAGCTGAACACTGAAGCTTTCTTT CASSQQGQLNTEAFF TRBJ1-1 TRBD1 TRBV3-1 few
TGCGCCAGCAGTGAGTCTAATCGGGGGAACACTGAAGCTTTCTTT CASSESNRGNTEAFF TRBJ1-1 - TRBV10-1 many
TGTGCCAGCAGCTTACCAGGGGGACCGAACAATGAGCAGTTCTTC CASSLPGGPNNEQFF TRBJ2-1 TRBD1 TRBV19 -
TGTGCCGGCAGTCGGGACAGAGGTCATGGCTACACCTTC CAGSRDRGHGYTF TRBJ1-2 TRBD1 TRBV6-2/TRBV6-3 -
TGTGCCAGCAGCTCCAAACAGGGGGCAAATAATTCACCCCTCCACTTT CASSSKQGANNSPLHF TRBJ1-6 TRBD1 TRBV7-2 many
TGCGCCAGCAGCTTTAAGACAGGAACGGGCGAGCAGTACTTC CASSFKTGTGEQYF TRBJ2-7 - TRBV5-1 few
TGCGCCAGCAGCTACGGGCTGGGGAACACTGAAGCTTTCTTT CASSYGLGNTEAFF TRBJ1-1 - TRBV5-1 few
TGCAGCGTTGAAACAGGGAATGGAAACATTCAGTACTTC CSVETGNGNIQYF TRBJ2-4 - TRBV29-1 -
TGTGCCAGTAGTACCAACGGGGCCATAGGATCACCCCTCCACTTT CASSTNGAIGSPLHF TRBJ1-6 - TRBV19 many
TGTGCCAGCACTACGGAGGACAGGGTTGGGGATGAAGCTTTCTTT CASTTEDRVGDEAFF TRBJ1-1 TRBD1 TRBV2 many
TGTGCCAGCAGCCAAGTGACGGGGGGCGGCGATGAGCAGTTCTTC CASSQVTGGGDEQFF TRBJ2-1 - TRBV4-2 -
TGTGCCAGCAGCCCCCTTTCCTACGAGCAGTACTTC CASSPLSYEQYF TRBJ2-7 - TRBV7-2 few
TGTGCCAGCATAAATGACGGCTACTCTGGAAACACCATATATTTT CASINDGYSGNTIYF TRBJ1-3 - TRBV6-2/TRBV6-3 -
TGTGCCAGTAGTATTAATTACGCGGTACAAGAGACCCAGTACTTC CASSINYAVQETQYF TRBJ2-5 - TRBV19 -
TGTGCCAGCAGTGCCCAGGGGGAGTACAATGAGCAGTTCTTC CASSAQGEYNEQFF TRBJ2-1 TRBD1 TRBV2 few
TGCAGTGCCACCAGTGTGACGGGGGGCAATCAGCCCCGGCATTTT CSATSVTGGNQPRHF TRBJ1-5 - TRBV20-1 -
TGTGCCAGCAGTTACTGTTCTCAGGGCTGCGAGCAGTACTTC CASSYCSQGCEQYF TRBJ2-7 - TRBV6-2/TRBV6-3 few
TGTGCCAGCAGCCTAGGGAACTCTGGAAACACCATATATTTT CASSLGNSGNTIYF TRBJ1-3 - TRBV7-9 many
TGTGCCAGCAGCTTAGTGGGGAGGACAGATACGCAGTATTTT CASSLVGRTDTQYF TRBJ2-3 - TRBV7-2 many
TGTGCCAGCAGCTTCCGGCAGGGCCCCAATGAGCAGTTCTTC CASSFRQGPNEQFF TRBJ2-1 - TRBV7-2 -
TGTGCCAGCAGTTTAGTCCGGGACTACAATGAGCAGTTCTTC CASSLVRDYNEQFF TRBJ2-1 - TRBV12-3/TRBV12-4 -
TGTGCCAGCAGTTACCATCTAGCGGGGGGAACCTACGAGCAGTACTTC CASSYHLAGGTYEQYF TRBJ2-7 TRBD2 TRBV12-3/TRBV12-4 few
TGTGCCAGCAGCTCGCAAAGGACTAGCTATGACACAGATACGCAGTATTTT CASSSQRTSYDTDTQYF TRBJ2-3 TRBD2 TRBV11-2 few
TGTGCCAGTAGTATTCGGCTACGACAGGGGAATCAGCCCCAGCATTTT CASSIRLRQGNQPQHF TRBJ1-5 TRBD1 TRBV19 many
TGTGCCACCCGACGGGGGGATGGCTACACCTTC CATRRGDGYTF TRBJ1-2 - TRBV6-1 many
TGCAGTGCTAGAGAGGTTAACAGTGGGTCCTACGAGCAGTACTTC CSAREVNSGSYEQYF TRBJ2-7 - TRBV20-1 many
TGTGCCAGCAGCTCCACCAGGGGCCCTGGAAACACCATATATTTT CASSSTRGPGNTIYF TRBJ1-3 - TRBV11-2 -
TGTGCCAGCAGTTTAGGGGGGCCCGGTAACGAAGCTTTCTTT CASSLGGPGNEAFF TRBJ1-1 - TRBV9 -
TGTGCCAGCAGTTACGACAGGGAATATGGCTACACCTTC CASSYDREYGYTF TRBJ1-2 TRBD1 TRBV6-5 many
TGTGCCAGCAGCCATAGGACTAGCGGGACTAGCACAGATACGCAGTATTTT CASSHRTSGTSTDTQYF TRBJ2-3 TRBD2 TRBV2 -
TGTGCCACCCCTCAATTTGATCAACTTCCGGGACAGGTAAACACTGAAGCTTTCTTT CATPQFDQLPGQVNTEAFF TRBJ1-1 TRBD1 TRBV24-1 few